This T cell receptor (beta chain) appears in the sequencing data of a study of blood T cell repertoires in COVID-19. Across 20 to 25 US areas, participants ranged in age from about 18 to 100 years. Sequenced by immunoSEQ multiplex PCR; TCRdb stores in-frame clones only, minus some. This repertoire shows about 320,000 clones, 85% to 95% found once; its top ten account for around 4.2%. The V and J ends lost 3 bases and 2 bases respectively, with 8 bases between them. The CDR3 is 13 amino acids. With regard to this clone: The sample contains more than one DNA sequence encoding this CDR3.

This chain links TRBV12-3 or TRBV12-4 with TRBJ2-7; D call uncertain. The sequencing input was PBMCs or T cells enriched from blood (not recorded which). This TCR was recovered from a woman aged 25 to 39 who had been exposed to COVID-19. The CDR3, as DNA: TGTGCCAGCAGTTTTGGCAGCGCCTACGAGCAGTACTTC. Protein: CASSFGSAYEQYF.